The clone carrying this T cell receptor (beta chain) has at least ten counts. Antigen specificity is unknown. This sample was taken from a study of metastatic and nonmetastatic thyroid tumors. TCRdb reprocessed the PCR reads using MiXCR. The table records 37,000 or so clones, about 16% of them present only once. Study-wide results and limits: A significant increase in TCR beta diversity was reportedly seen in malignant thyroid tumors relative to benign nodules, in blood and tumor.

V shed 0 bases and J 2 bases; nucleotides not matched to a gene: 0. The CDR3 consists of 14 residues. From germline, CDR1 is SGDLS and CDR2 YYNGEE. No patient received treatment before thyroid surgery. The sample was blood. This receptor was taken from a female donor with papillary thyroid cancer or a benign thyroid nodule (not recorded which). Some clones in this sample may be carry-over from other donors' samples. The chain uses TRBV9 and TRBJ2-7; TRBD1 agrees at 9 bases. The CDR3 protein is CASSVGTGAYEQYF. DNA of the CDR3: TGTGCCAGCAGCGTAGGGACAGGGGCCTACGAGCAGTACTTC. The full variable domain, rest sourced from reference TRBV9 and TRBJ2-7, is DSGVTQTPKHLITATGQRVTLRCSPRSGDLSVYWYQQSLDQGLQFLIQYYNGEERAKGNILERFSAQQFPDLHSELNLSSLELGDSALYFCASSVGTGAYEQYFGPGTRLTVT.